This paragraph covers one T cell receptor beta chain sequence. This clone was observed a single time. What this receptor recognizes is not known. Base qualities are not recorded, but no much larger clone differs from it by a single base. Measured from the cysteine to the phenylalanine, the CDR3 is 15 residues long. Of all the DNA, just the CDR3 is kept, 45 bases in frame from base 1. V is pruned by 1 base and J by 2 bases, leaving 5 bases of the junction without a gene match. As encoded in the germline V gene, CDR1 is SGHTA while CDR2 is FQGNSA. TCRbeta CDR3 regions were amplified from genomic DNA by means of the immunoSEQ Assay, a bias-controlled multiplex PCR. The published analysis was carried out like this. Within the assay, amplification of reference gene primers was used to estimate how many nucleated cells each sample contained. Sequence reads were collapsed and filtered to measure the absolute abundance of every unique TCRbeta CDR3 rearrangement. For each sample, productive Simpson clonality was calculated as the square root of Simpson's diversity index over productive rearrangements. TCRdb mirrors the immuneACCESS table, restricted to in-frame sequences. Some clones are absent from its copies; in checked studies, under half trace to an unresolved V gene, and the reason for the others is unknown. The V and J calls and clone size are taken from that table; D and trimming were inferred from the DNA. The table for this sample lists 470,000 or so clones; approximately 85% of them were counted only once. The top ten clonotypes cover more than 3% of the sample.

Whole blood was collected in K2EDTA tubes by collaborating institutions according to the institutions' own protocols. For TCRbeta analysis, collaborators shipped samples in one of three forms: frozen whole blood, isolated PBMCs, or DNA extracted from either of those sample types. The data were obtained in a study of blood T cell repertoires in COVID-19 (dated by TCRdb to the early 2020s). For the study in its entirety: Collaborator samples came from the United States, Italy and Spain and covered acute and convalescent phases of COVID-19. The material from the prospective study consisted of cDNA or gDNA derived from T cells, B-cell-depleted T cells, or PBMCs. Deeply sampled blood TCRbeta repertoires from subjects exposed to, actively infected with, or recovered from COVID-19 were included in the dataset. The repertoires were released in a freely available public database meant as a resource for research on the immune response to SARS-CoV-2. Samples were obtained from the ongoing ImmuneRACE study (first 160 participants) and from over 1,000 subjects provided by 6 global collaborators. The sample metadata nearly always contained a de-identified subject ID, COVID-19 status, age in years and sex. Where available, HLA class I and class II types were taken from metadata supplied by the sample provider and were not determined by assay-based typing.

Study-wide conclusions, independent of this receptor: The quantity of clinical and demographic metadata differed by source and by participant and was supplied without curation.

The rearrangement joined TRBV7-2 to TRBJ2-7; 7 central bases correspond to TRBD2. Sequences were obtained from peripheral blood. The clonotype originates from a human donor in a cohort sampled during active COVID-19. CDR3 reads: CASSLGPGGPYEQYF. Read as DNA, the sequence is TGTGCCAGCAGCTTAGGGCCGGGAGGTCCCTACGAGCAGTACTTC.